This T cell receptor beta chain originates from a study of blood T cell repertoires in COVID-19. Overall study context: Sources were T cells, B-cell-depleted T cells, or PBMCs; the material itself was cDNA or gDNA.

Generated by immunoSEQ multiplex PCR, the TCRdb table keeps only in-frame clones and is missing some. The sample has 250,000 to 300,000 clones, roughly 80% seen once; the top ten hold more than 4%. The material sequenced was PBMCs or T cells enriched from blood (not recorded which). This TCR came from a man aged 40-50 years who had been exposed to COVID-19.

The CDR3 nucleotides are TGTGCCATCGGGAGACAAACGAACACTGAAGCTTTCTTT. Translation gives CAIGRQTNTEAFF. The chain couples TRBV10-3 to TRBJ1-1; D not resolved. Trimming took off 8 bases at V and 1 base at J, with 11 bases between the two ends. CDR3 length: 13 amino acids. The germline CDR1 and CDR2 sequences are ENHRY and SYGVKD.